The 22 T cell receptor beta chains reported below all come from one sample, sequenced in a study of identifying expanded T cells in peripheral blood. Libraries were prepared by immunoSEQ multiplex PCR; TCRdb keeps only in-frame clonotypes and omits some of them. Among some 96,000 clones listed, 88% were seen once. Material for sequencing was blood. The receptors were gathered from a person aged 18-70 years in good health.

Only one count was recorded for this clone. The chain joins TRBV19 to TRBJ2-1, with 7 positions matching TRBD2. The V and J ends lost 3 bases and 11 bases, in that order; junction bases with no gene match: 4. This CDR3 contains 12 residues. Germline CDR1 reads LNHDA; CDR2 reads SQIVND (reference sequence). The CDR3 sequence is CASSMGGSKQFF. CDR3 sequence (DNA): TGTGCCAGTAGTATGGGGGGGTCCAAGCAGTTCTTC.

The chain employs TRBV28 and TRBJ1-4, with D possibly TRBD1 on 6 matching bases. Germline V gene lookup returns CDR1 MDHEN and CDR2 SYDVKM. V gave up 6 bases and J gave up 1 base, with 9 bases separating them. This CDR3 is 14 amino acids long. CDR3 sequence: CASSPQGTNEKLFF. The DNA for the CDR3 is TGTGCCAGCAGCCCACAGGGAACTAATGAAAAACTGTTTTTT.

The chain couples TRBV5-4 to TRBJ1-1; 9 bases agree with TRBD1. V lost 4 bases, J lost 2 bases, and 6 bases stayed unmatched. The CDR3 loop spans 15 amino acids. Germline V lookup: CDR1 SGHNT, CDR2 YYREEE (reference sequence). CDR3 amino acids: CASSPRQGVNTEAFF. DNA of the CDR3: TGTGCCAGCAGCCCCCGACAGGGGGTTAACACTGAAGCTTTCTTT.

The chain employs TRBV12-5 and TRBJ2-7; no clear D gene. Per the germline V gene, CDR1 is LGHNT and CDR2 is FRNRAP. The CDR3 has 17 amino acids. V lost 0 bases, J lost 0 bases, and 15 bases lay in between. The CDR3 DNA is TGTGCTAGTGGTTTGGTACGCGGTAGGGCAAGCTCCTACGAGCAGTACTTC. This encodes CASGLVRGRASSYEQYF.

As for this clone: This same CDR3 is encoded by further DNA sequences in the sample. This chain links TRBV27 with TRBJ1-1; D is ambiguous. This CDR3 spans 13 amino acids. V was cut by 3 bases and J by 1 base, with 6 bases left in between. Germline assignment: CDR1 MNHEY and CDR2 SMNVEV (reference sequence). This CDR3 reads CASSFTGNTEAFF. In DNA form, the CDR3 reads TGTGCCAGCAGTTTTACCGGGAACACTGAAGCTTTCTTT.

As regards this clone: A junction end diverges from the germline sequence, so it may reflect a read error. The chain carries TRBV9 and TRBJ1-2; tentatively, D is TRBD1 (5 bases). The CDR3 is made up of 12 amino acids. The germline V gene encodes CDR1 SGDLS and CDR2 YYNGEE. CDR3 residues: CASSEPGLLISF. For the CDR3, the DNA is TGTGCCAGCAGCGAACCGGGACTCCTTATCTCCTTC. Together with reference TRBV9 and TRBJ1-2, the CDR3 gives the full variable domain: DSGVTQTPKHLITATGQRVTLRCSPRSGDLSVYWYQQSLDQGLQFLIQYYNGEERAKGNILERFSAQQFPDLHSELNLSSLELGDSALYFCASSEPGLLISFGSGTRLTVV.

This chain joins TRBV11-3 and TRBJ2-5; either TRBD1 or TRBD2 may fit D (6 bases each). The ends were cut back, 4 bases at V and 5 bases at J, with 11 bases in the middle. CDR3 length: 13 residues. Germline CDR1 reads SGHNT; CDR2 reads YENEEA. The DNA of the CDR3 is TGTGCCAGCAGCTCCGGGGGCACGGAGACCCAGTACTTC. Translated, it gives CASSSGGTETQYF.

This chain uses TRBV11-2 with TRBJ1-5, with no clear D. Germline V gives CDR1 SGHAT, CDR2 FQNNGV. Deletions cut 2 bases from V and 4 bases from J, with 6 bases between. The CDR3 has 13 residues. As DNA, the CDR3 is TGTGCCAGCAGCTTATCTGATAATCAGCCCCAGCATTTT. Protein product: CASSLSDNQPQHF.

The table lists this clone with a few counts. The gene calls are TRBV10-1 and TRBJ2-2; tentatively, D is TRBD1 or TRBD2 (5 bases each). V was trimmed by 7 bases and J by 3 bases, leaving 21 bases between them. Germline CDR1 WNHNN, CDR2 SYGVQD (reference sequence). The CDR3 has 17 amino acids. The CDR3, as DNA: TGCGCCAGCATTGGGGGAGTATTGACGCGTGACACCGGGGAGCTGTTTTTT. As protein: CASIGGVLTRDTGELFF.

This clone was found a few times. The J gene is TRBJ1-6, the V gene TRBV6-1; D possibly corresponds to TRBD1 (6 bases). V was cut by 7 bases and J by 9 bases, with 19 bases left in between. CDR1 and CDR2 from the germline V gene are MNHNS and SASEGT. The CDR3 loop spans 15 amino acids. CDR3 in DNA: TGTGCCAGCATATCGTCAGGGGTAAATCGTTCACCCCTCCACTTT. Translated: CASISSGVNRSPLHF.

This chain uses TRBV6-5 with TRBJ2-1; D is undetermined. This CDR3 contains 14 residues. CDR1 and CDR2 (germline): MNHEY, SVGAGI. V was cut by 3 bases and J by 4 bases, with 10 bases left in between. Written as DNA, the CDR3 is TGTGCCAGCAGTTATCCAACAAGGTACAATGAGCAGTTCTTC. As protein: CASSYPTRYNEQFF.

The rearrangement links TRBV7-9 to TRBJ2-3; D might be TRBD1 or TRBD2, each matching 5 bases. V shed 5 bases and J shed 2 bases, with 17 bases lying between them. Germline-derived CDR1 and CDR2 are SEHNR and FQNEAQ (reference sequence). The CDR3 is 16 amino acids. The CDR3 bases are TGTGCCAGCAGCGAACGGGGACGGCAATTCACAGATACGCAGTATTTT. It yields the protein CASSERGRQFTDTQYF.

This chain connects TRBV27 to TRBJ1-4, with 10 bases matching TRBD1. CDR3 length: 19 amino acids. V shed 5 bases and J 0 bases; nucleotides not matched to a gene: 12. Germline CDR1 and CDR2: MNHEY and SMNVEV (reference sequence). The CDR3 DNA reads as TGTGCCAGCAGTCCCCGACGCCGGGACAGGGGCGCAACTAATGAAAAACTGTTTTTT. This sequence encodes CASSPRRRDRGATNEKLFF.

This sequence joins TRBV10-1 and TRBJ1-2; 7 bases fit TRBD1. The germline V gene has CDR1 WNHNN and CDR2 SYGVQD (reference sequence). With V trimmed by 5 bases and J by 5 bases, 5 bases remained unmatched. CDR3 size: 13 residues. CDR3 in amino acids: CASSPDRIYGYTF. The CDR3, as DNA: TGCGCCAGCAGTCCGGACAGGATATATGGCTACACCTTC.

CDR3 loop: CASSPPWVRELFF. CDR3 DNA: TGTGCCAGCTCACCACCGTGGGTGCGGGAGCTGTTTTTT. J is TRBJ2-2 and V is TRBV18; D is undetermined. The CDR3 runs to 13 residues. V lost 0 bases and J lost 9, with 8 bases in between. Germline CDR1 reads KGHSH; CDR2 reads LQKENI.

This CDR3 reads CASSDPGGVGHGELFF. The CDR3 nucleotides read TGTGCCAGCAGTGACCCCGGGGGGGTGGGTCACGGGGAGCTGTTTTTT. The J gene is TRBJ2-2, the V gene TRBV2, with TRBD2 matching over 8 bases. The germline V gene has CDR1 SNHLY and CDR2 FYNNEI. The CDR3 length is 16 residues. J lost 7 bases, V lost 3 bases, and 10 bases had no gene match.

The chain carries TRBV19 and TRBJ2-1; D is unclear. The CDR3 length is 16 residues. V was shortened by 8 bases and J by 4 bases, with 21 bases between the two germline ends. Germline lookup yields CDR1 LNHDA and CDR2 SQIVND (reference sequence). The CDR3: CASPDGLVPSYNEQFF. In DNA, the CDR3 is TGTGCCAGTCCCGATGGTCTCGTACCTTCATACAATGAGCAGTTCTTC.

A single count supports this clone. This chain uses TRBV18 with TRBJ2-3; TRBD2 matches at 8 bases. The CDR3 totals 15 residues. V dropped 6 bases and J dropped 0; count of bases not matched to a gene: 5. Germline lookup yields CDR1 KGHSH and CDR2 LQKENI. The CDR3 here is CASSQSGSSTDTQYF. The CDR3 region has the DNA TGTGCCAGCTCCCAGAGCGGGAGTAGCACAGATACGCAGTATTTT.

This chain joins TRBV30 and TRBJ1-2; TRBD1 agrees at 9 bases. Looked up from germline, CDR1 is GTSNPN and CDR2 is SVGIG (reference sequence). V trimming: 2 bases; J trimming: 2 bases; junction bases outside the gene matches: 3. This CDR3 comprises 14 residues. The CDR3 spells CAWSPGQGNYGYTF. In DNA form, the CDR3 reads TGTGCCTGGAGTCCCGGACAGGGGAACTATGGCTACACCTTC.

The V call is TRBV19, the J call TRBJ2-6; D not resolved. CDR1 LNHDA and CDR2 SQIVND come from the germline V gene (reference sequence). V dropped 7 bases and J dropped 2 bases, with 9 bases sitting between them. The CDR3 length is 14 residues. The CDR3 DNA follows: TGTGCCAGTAATGAGGCGGCTGGGGCCAACGTCCTGACTTTC. This codes for CASNEAAGANVLTF.

The chain links TRBV15 to TRBJ1-5, with D unclear. The CDR3 covers 14 residues. V dropped 1 base and J dropped 5 bases, with 9 bases sitting between them. The germline gives CDR1 LNHNV, CDR2 YYDKDF (reference sequence). In DNA, the CDR3 is TGTGCCACCAGCAGAGTACAGAATGATCAGCCCCAGCATTTT. It is translated as CATSRVQNDQPQHF. Full variable domain (missing parts from reference TRBV15 and TRBJ1-5): DAMVIQNPRYQVTQFGKPVTLSCSQTLNHNVMYWYQQKSSQAPKLLFHYYDKDFNNEADTPDNFQSRRPNTSFCFLDIRSPGLGDTAMYLCATSRVQNDQPQHFGDGTRLSIL.

Here the CDR3 reads CASSQNQALGAEAFF. The CDR3 DNA sequence: TGCGCCAGCAGCCAGAATCAGGCTTTGGGGGCTGAAGCTTTCTTT. The chain combines TRBV5-1 with TRBJ1-1; possibly TRBD1 for D (5 bases). Germline V gene lookup returns CDR1 SGHRS and CDR2 YFSETQ. V lost 4 bases and J lost 6, with 19 bases in between. The CDR3 has 15 amino acids.